This record concerns one TCR beta chain sequence. What it recognizes is unknown. This sample stems from a study of T cell responses to AZD1222 COVID-19 vaccine. The study, taken as a whole, reports: Elevations in Spike-specific TCR breadth and depth followed administration of two AZD1222 doses. Clonal diversity was possibly underestimated; the donors were predominantly white British and more often female. Only five or six people who got AZD1222 tested seropositive at baseline.

Produced via immunoSEQ multiplex PCR; TCRdb's table is partial and in-frame only. This table holds about 110,000 clones, over 85% found once. The germline gives CDR1 SEHNR, CDR2 FQNEAQ (reference sequence). The trim removed 5 bases at V and 5 bases at J, leaving 4 bases unmatched. The length of the CDR3 is 13 residues. This clonotype was obtained from an adult who received the AZD1222 COVID-19 vaccine. Source: peripheral blood, taken 28 days after the second AZD1222 dose. V gene TRBV7-9 combines with J gene TRBJ2-5, with 8 nucleotides matching TRBD1. CDR3 sequence: CASSLRDRETQYF. The CDR3 bases are TGTGCCAGCAGCCTCCGGGACAGGGAGACCCAGTACTTC.